This TCR beta chain was recovered during a study of shared clonotypes between healthy human individuals. Study context: Donor composition was a couple of women and a few men, aged 18 to 49.

The unsorted PBMC sample used ten immunoSEQ deep assay plates. Authors' data handling: For the immunoSEQ data, sequences were junction-only without quality scores, so filtering differed. The data were produced by immunoSEQ multiplex PCR, yet TCRdb's version contains in-frame clones alone and is incomplete. The V and J calls and clone size are taken from that table; D and trimming were inferred from the DNA. The data contain approximately 500,000 clones, around 79% of them singletons. The sample consisted of PBMCs. The TCR was taken from a woman aged 35 to 49 in good health. Some clones in this sample may be carry-over from other donors' samples.

Here the CDR3 reads CASSPASLSTDTQYF. The DNA of the CDR3 is TGTGCCAGCTCACCAGCCAGCCTAAGCACAGATACGCAGTATTTT. The chain recombines TRBV18 with TRBJ2-3, with unresolved D. Germline V CDR1 and CDR2: KGHSH, LQKENI. The CDR3 sequence is 15 residues long. Trimming pared 2 bases from V and 0 bases from J, leaving 9 bases between. Combining the CDR3 with reference TRBV18 and TRBJ2-3 gives the whole variable domain NAGVMQNPRHLVRRRGQEARLRCSPMKGHSHVYWYRQLPEEGLKFMVYLQKENIIDESGMPKERFSAEFPKEGPSILRIQQVVRGDSAAYFCASSPASLSTDTQYFGPGTRLTVL.